One and the same sample provided the 21 T cell receptor beta chains below, sequenced in a study of shared clonotypes between healthy human individuals. Measured with immunoSEQ multiplex PCR; TCRdb has only the in-frame clones, and not every one. The data contain some 2.4 million clones, approximately 93% of them seen just once; the ten biggest clones take up approximately 0.37%. Specimen: naive CD4+ T cells from PBMCs. Subset denoted: CD45RA+ positively selected. These receptors were taken from a man aged 18 to 30 in good health. Some clones in this sample may be carry-over from other donors' samples.

The J gene is TRBJ1-2, the V gene TRBV28, with D possibly TRBD1 on 6 matching bases. The V and J ends lost 4 bases and 9 bases respectively, with 18 bases between them. This CDR3 region has 14 residues. CDR1 MDHEN and CDR2 SYDVKM come from the germline V gene. The CDR3 nucleotides are TGTGCCAGCAGTTGGCCGACAGGCCCAGGGAGCTACACCTTC. It encodes CASSWPTGPGSYTF.

Details on this clone: Other DNA sequences in the sample encode the same CDR3. This chain links TRBV18 with TRBJ2-1; 15 bases are a match to TRBD2. There are 16 residues in the CDR3. The germline gives CDR1 KGHSH, CDR2 LQKENI. V shed 3 bases and J 4 bases; nucleotides not matched to a gene: 1. The CDR3 is CASSPGLAGGYNEQFF. CDR3 sequence (DNA): TGTGCCAGCTCACCCGGACTAGCGGGAGGGTACAATGAGCAGTTCTTC.

The rearrangement uses TRBV5-5 and TRBJ1-5; 8 bases align to TRBD1. CDR3 length equals 14 residues. Trimming took 0 bases from V and 5 from J; bases not matched to a gene: 1. Germline assignment: CDR1 SGHKS and CDR2 YYEKEE (reference sequence). DNA of the CDR3: TGTGCCAGCAGCTTGGACAGGGGGGATCAGCCCCAGCATTTT. Encoded protein: CASSLDRGDQPQHF.

On this clone itself: At the DNA level, this CDR3 is encoded by other sequences in the same sample as well. The chain couples TRBV5-4 to TRBJ2-2; 7 bases are shared with TRBD1. Germline-derived CDR1 and CDR2 are SGHNT and YYREEE (reference sequence). This CDR3 spans 14 amino acids. V was pared by 4 bases and J by 1 base, with 1 base of the junction left unmatched. CDR3 residues: CASSGDRNTGELFF. The CDR3 nucleotides read TGTGCCAGCAGCGGGGACAGGAACACCGGGGAGCTGTTTTTT.

The chain joins TRBV7-2 to TRBJ1-2; TRBD1 is a possible D gene (6 bases). The CDR3 sequence is 16 residues long. Trimming left V 1 base short and J 4 bases short, with 16 bases between. From germline, CDR1 is SGHTA and CDR2 FQGNSA. As DNA, the CDR3 is TGTGCCAGCAGCTTAGTGGCCTGGGGGGCCCCCTATGGCTACACCTTC. It translates to CASSLVAWGAPYGYTF.

This clone was picked up one time. V is TRBV2 and J is TRBJ2-7; TRBD2 matches 10 bases. Germline CDR1 reads SNHLY; CDR2 reads FYNNEI. The CDR3 loop spans 12 amino acids. The J segment lost 11 bases and the V segment lost 1 base, leaving 2 bases of the junction unmatched. CDR3 residues: CASSEGLAGEYF. CDR3 DNA: TGTGCCAGCAGTGAAGGGCTAGCGGGAGAGTACTTC.

The gene calls are TRBV4-1 and TRBJ2-7; the D is unclear. CDR1 is MGHRA, CDR2 YSYEKL, per germline. The CDR3 has 17 residues. V was cut by 1 base and J by 0 bases, with 16 bases left in between. CDR3 in amino acids: CASSQGRASSLSYEQYF. In DNA, the CDR3 is TGCGCCAGCAGCCAAGGTCGAGCGTCCTCCCTCTCCTACGAGCAGTACTTC.

This rearrangement joins TRBV6-1 to TRBJ2-5; the D is unclear. The CDR3 totals 14 residues. Germline CDR1 MNHNS, CDR2 SASEGT. The ends were cut back, 2 bases at V and 4 bases at J, with 11 bases in the middle. The CDR3 loop is CASSEWGRRETQYF. The CDR3 DNA reads TGTGCCAGCAGTGAATGGGGTCGCAGAGAGACCCAGTACTTC.

This chain connects TRBV6-1 to TRBJ2-5; the D call may be TRBD1 or TRBD2 (5 bases each). In germline, CDR1 is MNHNS, CDR2 SASEGT. The V and J ends lost 4 bases and 5 bases respectively, with 14 bases between them. This CDR3 is built from 14 residues. In DNA form, the CDR3 reads TGTGCCAGCAGTGGGGACGGCCGAGGGGAGACCCAGTACTTC. This codes for CASSGDGRGETQYF.

The chain joins TRBV28 to TRBJ1-5; tentatively, D is TRBD1 (5 bases). This CDR3 is 14 amino acids long. In germline, CDR1 is MDHEN, CDR2 SYDVKM. Trimming stripped 10 bases from V and 6 bases from J, with 19 bases between. CDR3 sequence: CATLDTQTGQPQHF. The CDR3 bases are TGTGCCACTTTGGACACTCAAACGGGTCAGCCCCAGCATTTT.

This chain joins TRBV5-6 and TRBJ2-2, with unresolved D. V dropped 6 bases and J dropped 3 bases, with 9 bases sitting between them. Germline V lookup: CDR1 SGHDT, CDR2 YYEEEE. This CDR3 is 13 amino acids long. The CDR3 bases are TGTGCCAGCACCTATGAATACACCGGGGAGCTGTTTTTT. Amino acid sequence: CASTYEYTGELFF.

The J gene is TRBJ2-3, the V gene TRBV7-2; D not resolved. V was trimmed by 1 base and J by 0 bases, leaving 11 bases between them. The CDR3 extends over 16 amino acids. CDR1 and CDR2 (germline): SGHTA, FQGNSA. CDR3 protein: CASSLVDTSSTDTQYF. In DNA, the CDR3 is TGTGCCAGCAGCTTAGTTGACACCTCTAGCACAGATACGCAGTATTTT.

This CDR3 is CASSPGQGFGNTIYF. DNA for the CDR3: TGTGCCAGCAGCCCCGGACAGGGCTTTGGAAACACCATATATTTT. The chain links TRBV6-5 to TRBJ1-3, with 8 bases fitting TRBD1. After removal of 6 bases from V and 3 bases from J, the junction contained 7 bases not matched to a gene. Looked up from germline, CDR1 is MNHEY and CDR2 is SVGAGI. The CDR3 contains 15 residues.

Only one count was recorded for this clone. V and J are TRBV6-5 and TRBJ1-4; TRBD1 is a possible D gene (6 bases). Trimming removed 6 bases at V and 5 bases at J, with 13 bases between. CDR1 is MNHEY, CDR2 SVGAGI, per germline. This CDR3 has 14 amino acids. CDR3 DNA sequence: TGTGCCAGCAGAACCGGGACAAGCAATGAAAAACTGTTTTTT. Protein product: CASRTGTSNEKLFF.

This chain connects TRBV7-9 to TRBJ1-3; D is undetermined. With 2 bases removed from V and 4 bases from J, the gap between germline ends came to 15 bases. Germline CDR1 and CDR2: SEHNR and FQNEAQ (reference sequence). The CDR3 is made up of 16 amino acids. The CDR3 nucleotides read TGTGCCAGCAGCTTAACCGACTCCATCTTCGGAAACACCATATATTTT. This gives the protein CASSLTDSIFGNTIYF.

This chain links TRBV11-2 with TRBJ2-5; TRBD2 is a possible D gene (7 bases). The CDR3 length is 15 residues. Trimming removed 7 bases from V and 4 bases from J, with 19 bases in between. Germline CDR1 is SGHAT and CDR2 is FQNNGV. The CDR3 coding sequence is TGTGCCAGCACCGTACGGGGGGCCGGGGGAGAGACCCAGTACTTC. It translates to CASTVRGAGGETQYF.

The V gene is TRBV7-9, the J gene TRBJ2-3; D is possibly TRBD1 (6 bases). The CDR3 length is 14 residues. CDR1 is SEHNR and CDR2 is FQNEAQ in the germline V gene (reference sequence). The V end was cut by 5 bases, the J end by 2 bases, with 11 bases between. The CDR3 nucleotides are TGTGCCAGCAGCAAAACAGGGACCACAGATACGCAGTATTTT. This encodes CASSKTGTTDTQYF. Full variable domain (rest looked up from reference TRBV7-9 and TRBJ2-3): DTGVSQNPRHKITKRGQNVTFRCDPISEHNRLYWYRQTLGQGPEFLTYFQNEAQLEKSRLLSDRFSAERPKGSFSTLEIQRTEQGDSAMYLCASSKTGTTDTQYFGPGTRLTVL.

The rearrangement joins TRBV18 to TRBJ2-5, with TRBD1 matching 9 bases. The J call is in doubt because the DNA end fits TRBJ2-7 better. CDR3 length: 15 residues. Germline values: CDR1 KGHSH, CDR2 LQKENI. The CDR3: CASSRGQGNLYEQYF. CDR3 in DNA: TGTGCCAGCTCACGAGGACAGGGGAACCTCTACGAGCAGTACTTC.

Regarding this clone: The same CDR3 also results from other DNA sequences found in this sample. The chain joins TRBV5-1 to TRBJ2-7, with 7 bases lining up with TRBD1. The CDR3 has 14 residues. The J segment lost 3 bases and the V segment lost 1 base, leaving 4 bases of the junction unmatched. CDR1 SGHRS and CDR2 YFSETQ come from the germline V gene. The DNA of the CDR3 is TGCGCCAGCAGCTTGACAGGGGTAGGCTACGAGCAGTACTTC. Its translation: CASSLTGVGYEQYF.

This clone was found once. This rearrangement joins TRBV5-1 to TRBJ2-3; maybe TRBD1 (6 bases). V lost 0 bases and J 5 bases, leaving 16 bases between the germline ends. Germline assignment: CDR1 SGHRS and CDR2 YFSETQ. The CDR3 length is 16 residues. The CDR3 DNA is TGCGCCAGCAGCTTGGGGGCAGGGGCCCATGGAGATACGCAGTATTTT. Residues: CASSLGAGAHGDTQYF. Combining the CDR3 with reference TRBV5-1 and TRBJ2-3 gives the whole variable domain KAGVTQTPRYLIKTRGQQVTLSCSPISGHRSVSWYQQTPGQGLQFLFEYFSETQRNKGNFPGRFSGRQFSNSRSEMNVSTLELGDSALYLCASSLGAGAHGDTQYFGPGTRLTVL.

V gene TRBV23-1 combines with J gene TRBJ1-1; maybe TRBD1 (6 bases). TRBV23-1 is flagged as an ORF with uncertain function. V was shortened by 1 base and J by 4 bases, with 10 bases between the two germline ends. This CDR3 has 14 residues. CDR3 loop: CASSQWQGRTEAFF. CDR3 bases: TGCGCCAGCAGTCAATGGCAGGGGCGCACTGAAGCTTTCTTT.